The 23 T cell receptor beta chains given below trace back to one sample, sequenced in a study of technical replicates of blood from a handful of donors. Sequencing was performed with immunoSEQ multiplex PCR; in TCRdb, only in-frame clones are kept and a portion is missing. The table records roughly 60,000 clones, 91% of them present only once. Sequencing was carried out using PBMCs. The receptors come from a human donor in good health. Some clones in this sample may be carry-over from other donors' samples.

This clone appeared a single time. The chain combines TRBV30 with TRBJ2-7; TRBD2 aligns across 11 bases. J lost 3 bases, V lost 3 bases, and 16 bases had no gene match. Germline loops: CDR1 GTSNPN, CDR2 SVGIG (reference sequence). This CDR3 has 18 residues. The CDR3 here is CAWSGKGALAGGFYEQYF. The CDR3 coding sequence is TGTGCCTGGAGCGGAAAGGGGGCCCTAGCGGGAGGCTTCTACGAGCAGTACTTC.

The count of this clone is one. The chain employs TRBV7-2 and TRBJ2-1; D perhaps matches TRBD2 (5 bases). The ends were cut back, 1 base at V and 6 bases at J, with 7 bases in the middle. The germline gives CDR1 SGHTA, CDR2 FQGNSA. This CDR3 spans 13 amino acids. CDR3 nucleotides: TGTGCCAGCAGCTTAGGAGGGTCCAATGAGCAGTTCTTC. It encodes CASSLGGSNEQFF.

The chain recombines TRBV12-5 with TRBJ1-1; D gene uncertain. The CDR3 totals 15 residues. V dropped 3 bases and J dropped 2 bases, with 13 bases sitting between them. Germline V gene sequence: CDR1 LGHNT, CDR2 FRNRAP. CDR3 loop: CASGFLRRGNTEAFF. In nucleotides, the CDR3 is TGTGCTAGTGGTTTCCTCCGACGGGGAAACACTGAAGCTTTCTTT.

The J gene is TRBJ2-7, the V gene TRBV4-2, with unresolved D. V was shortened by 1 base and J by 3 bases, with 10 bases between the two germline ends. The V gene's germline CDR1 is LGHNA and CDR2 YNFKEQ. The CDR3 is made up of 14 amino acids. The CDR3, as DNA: TGTGCCAGCAGCCAAGGGCCAGCTAGCTACGAGCAGTACTTC. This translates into CASSQGPASYEQYF.

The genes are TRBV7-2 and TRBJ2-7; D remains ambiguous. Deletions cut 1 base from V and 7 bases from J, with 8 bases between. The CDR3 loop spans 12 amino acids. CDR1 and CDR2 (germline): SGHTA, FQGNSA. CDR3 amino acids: CASSLDAREQYF. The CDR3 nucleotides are TGTGCCAGCAGCTTAGACGCCAGAGAGCAGTACTTC.

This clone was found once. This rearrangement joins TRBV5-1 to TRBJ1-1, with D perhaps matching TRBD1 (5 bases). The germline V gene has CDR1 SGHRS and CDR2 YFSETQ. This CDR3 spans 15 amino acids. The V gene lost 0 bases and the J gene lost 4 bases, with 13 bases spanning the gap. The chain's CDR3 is CASSLEVLGGTEAFF. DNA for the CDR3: TGCGCCAGCAGCTTGGAAGTGTTGGGGGGCACTGAAGCTTTCTTT.

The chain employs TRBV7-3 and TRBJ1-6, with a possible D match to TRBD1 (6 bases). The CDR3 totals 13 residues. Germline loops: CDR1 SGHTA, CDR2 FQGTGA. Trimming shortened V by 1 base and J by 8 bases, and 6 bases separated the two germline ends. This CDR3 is CASSLKGDSPLHF. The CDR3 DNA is TGTGCCAGCAGCTTAAAGGGGGATTCACCCCTCCACTTT.

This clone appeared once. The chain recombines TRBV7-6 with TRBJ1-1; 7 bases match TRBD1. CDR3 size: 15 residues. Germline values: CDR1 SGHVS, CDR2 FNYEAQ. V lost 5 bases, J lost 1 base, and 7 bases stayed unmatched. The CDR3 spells CASSPRGQTNTEAFF. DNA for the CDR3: TGTGCCAGCAGCCCAAGGGGGCAAACGAACACTGAAGCTTTCTTT.

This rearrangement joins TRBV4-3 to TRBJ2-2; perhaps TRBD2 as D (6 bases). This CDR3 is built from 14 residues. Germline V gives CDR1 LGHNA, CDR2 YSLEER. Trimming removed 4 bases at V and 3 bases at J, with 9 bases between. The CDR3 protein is CASSPGLHTGELFF. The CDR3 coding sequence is TGCGCCAGCAGCCCGGGACTTCACACCGGGGAGCTGTTTTTT.

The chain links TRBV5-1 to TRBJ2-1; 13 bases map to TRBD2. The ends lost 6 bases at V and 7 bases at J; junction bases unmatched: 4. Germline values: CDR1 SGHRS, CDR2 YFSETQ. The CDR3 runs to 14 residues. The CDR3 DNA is TGCGCCAGCACCCGGACTAGCGGGAGTAATGAGCAGTTCTTC. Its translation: CASTRTSGSNEQFF.

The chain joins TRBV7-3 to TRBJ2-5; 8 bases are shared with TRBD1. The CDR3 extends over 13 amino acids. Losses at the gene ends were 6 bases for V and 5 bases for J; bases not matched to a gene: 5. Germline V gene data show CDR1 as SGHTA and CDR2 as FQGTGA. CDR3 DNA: TGTGCCAGCAGTGGACAGGGCGCGGAGACCCAGTACTTC. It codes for CASSGQGAETQYF.

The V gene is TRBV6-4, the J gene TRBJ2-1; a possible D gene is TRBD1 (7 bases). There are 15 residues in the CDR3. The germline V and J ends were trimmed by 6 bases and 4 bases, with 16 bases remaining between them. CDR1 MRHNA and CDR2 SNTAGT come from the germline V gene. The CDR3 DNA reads TGTGCCAGCAGCTCTGCGGAGGGGGCGTACAATGAGCAGTTCTTC. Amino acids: CASSSAEGAYNEQFF.

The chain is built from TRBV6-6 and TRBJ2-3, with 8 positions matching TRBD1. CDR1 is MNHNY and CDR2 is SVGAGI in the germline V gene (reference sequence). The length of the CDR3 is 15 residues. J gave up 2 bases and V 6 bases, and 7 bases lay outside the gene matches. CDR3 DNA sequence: TGTGCCAGCAGAGACACAGGGGGGTACACAGATACGCAGTATTTT. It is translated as CASRDTGGYTDTQYF.

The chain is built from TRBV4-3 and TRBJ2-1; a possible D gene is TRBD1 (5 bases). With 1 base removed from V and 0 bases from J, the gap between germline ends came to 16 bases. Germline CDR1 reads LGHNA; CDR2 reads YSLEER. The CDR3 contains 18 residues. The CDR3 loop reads CASSQALGPSTSYNEQFF. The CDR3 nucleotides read TGCGCCAGCAGCCAAGCGCTGGGGCCCTCAACCTCCTACAATGAGCAGTTCTTC.

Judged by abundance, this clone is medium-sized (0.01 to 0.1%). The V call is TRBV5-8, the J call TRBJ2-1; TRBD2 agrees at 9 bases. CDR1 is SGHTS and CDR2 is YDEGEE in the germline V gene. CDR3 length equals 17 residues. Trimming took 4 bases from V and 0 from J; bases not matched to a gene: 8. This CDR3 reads CASSPDLAGSSYNEQFF. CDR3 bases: TGTGCCAGCAGCCCGGATCTAGCGGGGAGCTCCTACAATGAGCAGTTCTTC.

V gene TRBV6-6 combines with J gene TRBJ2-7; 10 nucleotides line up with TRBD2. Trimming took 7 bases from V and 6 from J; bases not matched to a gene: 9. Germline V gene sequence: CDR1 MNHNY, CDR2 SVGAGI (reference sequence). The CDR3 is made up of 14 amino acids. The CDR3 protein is CASKLSGGTLEQYF. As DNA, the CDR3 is TGTGCCAGCAAACTTAGCGGGGGGACCCTCGAGCAGTACTTC.

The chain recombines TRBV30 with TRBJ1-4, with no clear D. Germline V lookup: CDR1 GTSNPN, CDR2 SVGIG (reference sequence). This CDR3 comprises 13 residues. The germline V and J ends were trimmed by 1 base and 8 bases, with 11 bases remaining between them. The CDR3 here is CAWSARTGEKLFF. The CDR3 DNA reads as TGTGCCTGGAGTGCCCGGACTGGGGAAAAACTGTTTTTT.

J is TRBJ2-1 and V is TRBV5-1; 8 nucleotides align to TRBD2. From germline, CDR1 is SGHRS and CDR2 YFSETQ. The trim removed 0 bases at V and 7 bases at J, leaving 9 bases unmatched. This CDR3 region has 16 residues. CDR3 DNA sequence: TGCGCCAGCAGCTTGGACCGGGGGGGAGGGTTGAATGAGCAGTTCTTC. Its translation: CASSLDRGGGLNEQFF.

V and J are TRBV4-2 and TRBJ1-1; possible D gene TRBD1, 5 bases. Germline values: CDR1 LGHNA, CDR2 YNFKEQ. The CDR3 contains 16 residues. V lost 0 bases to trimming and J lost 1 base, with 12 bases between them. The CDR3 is CASSQDVGDWNTEAFF. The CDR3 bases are TGTGCCAGCAGCCAAGACGTGGGGGACTGGAACACTGAAGCTTTCTTT.

The CDR3 DNA reads as TGTGCCAGCTCACTACCGGGACGGACAGGGGGAGATGGCTACACCTTC. This codes for CASSLPGRTGGDGYTF. The J gene is TRBJ1-2, the V gene TRBV18; 10 bases are a match to TRBD1. Germline CDR1 reads KGHSH; CDR2 reads LQKENI. The CDR3 sequence is 16 residues long. V gave up 4 bases and J gave up 6 bases; unmatched junction bases: 11.

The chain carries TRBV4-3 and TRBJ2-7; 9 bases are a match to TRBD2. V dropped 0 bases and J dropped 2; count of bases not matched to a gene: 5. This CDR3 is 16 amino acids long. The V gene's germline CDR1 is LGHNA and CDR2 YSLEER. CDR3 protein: CASSQDIEREAYEQYF. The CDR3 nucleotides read TGCGCCAGCAGCCAAGATATCGAGCGGGAGGCCTACGAGCAGTACTTC.

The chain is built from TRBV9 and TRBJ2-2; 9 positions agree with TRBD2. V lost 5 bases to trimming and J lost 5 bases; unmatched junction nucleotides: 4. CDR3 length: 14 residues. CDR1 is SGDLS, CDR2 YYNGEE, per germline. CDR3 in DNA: TGTGCCAGCAGAGCGGGAGGAAGGACCGGGGAGCTGTTTTTT. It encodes CASRAGGRTGELFF.

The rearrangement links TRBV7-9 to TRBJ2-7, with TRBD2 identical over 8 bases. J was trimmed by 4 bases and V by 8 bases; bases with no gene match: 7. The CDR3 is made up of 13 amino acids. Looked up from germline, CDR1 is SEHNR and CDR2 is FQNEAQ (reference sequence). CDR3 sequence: CASGPGGEYEQYF. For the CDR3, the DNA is TGTGCCAGCGGACCGGGAGGGGAATACGAGCAGTACTTC.